This TCR beta chain derives from a study of blood T cell repertoires in COVID-19. In the study overall: Samples of COVID-19 (acute and convalescent) were obtained from the United States, Italy and Spain. The cDNA or gDNA used as material had been derived from T cells, B-cell-depleted T cells, or PBMCs.

Germline CDR1 and CDR2: MNHNY and SVGAGI (reference sequence). The CDR3 extends over 12 amino acids. In the original processing: Reference gene primer amplification yielded estimated nucleated cell counts. Clones were read by immunoSEQ multiplex PCR, and TCRdb kept only the in-frame ones, dropping some. From that table come the V and J calls and clone size; the DNA was used to work out D and trimming. The data contain hundreds of thousands of clones, approximately 85% of them seen just once; the ten biggest clones take up about 0.74%. This chain links TRBV6-6 with TRBJ2-1, with TRBD2 as a possible D gene (6 bases). Sequenced: peripheral blood. This receptor was taken from a woman younger than 45 with acute or convalescent COVID-19. CDR3 sequence (DNA): TGTGTGGGTAGCGGAGACATGGGTGAGCAGTTCTTC. It specifies CVGSGDMGEQFF.